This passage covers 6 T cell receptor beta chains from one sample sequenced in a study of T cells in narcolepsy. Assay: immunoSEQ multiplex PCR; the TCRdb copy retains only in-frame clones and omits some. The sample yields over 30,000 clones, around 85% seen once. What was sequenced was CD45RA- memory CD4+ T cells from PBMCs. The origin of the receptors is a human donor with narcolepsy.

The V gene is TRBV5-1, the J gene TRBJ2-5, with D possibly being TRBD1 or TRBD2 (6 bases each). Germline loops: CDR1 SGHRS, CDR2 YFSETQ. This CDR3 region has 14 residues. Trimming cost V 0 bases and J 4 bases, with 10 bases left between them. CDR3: CASSLEGGGETQYF. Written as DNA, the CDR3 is TGCGCCAGCAGCTTGGAAGGGGGAGGAGAGACCCAGTACTTC.

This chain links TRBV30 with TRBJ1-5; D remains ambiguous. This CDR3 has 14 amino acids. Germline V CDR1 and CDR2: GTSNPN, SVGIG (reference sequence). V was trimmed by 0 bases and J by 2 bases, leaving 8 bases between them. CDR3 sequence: CAWSVPGGNQPQHF. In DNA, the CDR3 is TGTGCCTGGAGTGTACCTGGAGGCAATCAGCCCCAGCATTTT. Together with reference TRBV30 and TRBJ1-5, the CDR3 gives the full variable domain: SQTIHQWPATLVQPVGSPLSLECTVEGTSNPNLYWYRQAAGRGLQLLFYSVGIGQISSEVPQNLSASRPQDRQFILSSKKLLLSDSGFYLCAWSVPGGNQPQHFGDGTRLSIL.

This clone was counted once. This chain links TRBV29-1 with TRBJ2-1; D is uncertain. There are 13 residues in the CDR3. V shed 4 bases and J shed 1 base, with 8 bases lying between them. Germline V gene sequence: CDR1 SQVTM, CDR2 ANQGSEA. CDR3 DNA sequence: TGCAGCGTTGTCTTGGGGTCCTACAATGAGCAGTTCTTC. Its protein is CSVVLGSYNEQFF.

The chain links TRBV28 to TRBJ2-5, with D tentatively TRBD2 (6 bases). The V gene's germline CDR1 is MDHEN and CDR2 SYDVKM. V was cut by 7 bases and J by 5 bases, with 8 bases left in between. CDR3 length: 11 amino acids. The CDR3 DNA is TGTGCCAGCACTAGCGAGGAGACCCAGTACTTC. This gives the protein CASTSEETQYF.

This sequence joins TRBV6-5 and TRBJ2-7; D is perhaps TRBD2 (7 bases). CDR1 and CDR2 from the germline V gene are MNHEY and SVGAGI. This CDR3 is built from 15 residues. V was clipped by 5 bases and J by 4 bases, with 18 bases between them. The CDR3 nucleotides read TGTGCCAGCAGTCCCGAGTGGGGGGGGCGGTACGAGCAGTACTTC. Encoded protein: CASSPEWGGRYEQYF.

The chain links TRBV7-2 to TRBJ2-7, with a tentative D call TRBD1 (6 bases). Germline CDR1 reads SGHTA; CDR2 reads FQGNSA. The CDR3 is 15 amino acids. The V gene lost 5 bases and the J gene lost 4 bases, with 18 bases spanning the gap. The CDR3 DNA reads TGTGCCAGCAGCCGAGGCGCCGGACAGAGATACGAGCAGTACTTC. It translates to CASSRGAGQRYEQYF.